This entry features one TCR beta chain sequence. This sample is drawn from a study of blood T cell repertoires in COVID-19. Germline V gene data show CDR1 as MGHRA and CDR2 as YSYEKL. Trimming stripped 4 bases from V and 3 bases from J, with 10 bases between. The CDR3 extends over 14 amino acids. Produced via immunoSEQ multiplex PCR; TCRdb's table is partial and in-frame only. The table shows roughly 100,000 clones, with roughly nine tenths occurring only once. This receptor was identified in a man aged 50-59 years with active COVID-19. Material: peripheral blood. The rearrangement uses TRBV4-1 and TRBJ2-1, with a tentative D call TRBD1 (6 bases). CDR3 protein: CASSRRDIYNEQFF. CDR3 bases: TGCGCCAGCAGCCGCCGGGACATCTACAATGAGCAGTTCTTC.